Presented here are 31 T cell receptor beta chains from one specimen sequenced in a study of cytomegalovirus exposure and HLA in healthy donors. Researchers ran the PCR with 60 Vbeta and 13 Jbeta primers. Assay used: immunoSEQ multiplex PCR; TCRdb lists only in-frame clones, some missing. Here the sample spans more than 140,000 clones, over 75% being singletons. Source material: PBMCs. All receptors derive from a man younger than 45 in good health and CMV-seropositive.

V is TRBV2 and J is TRBJ1-1, with 9 bases aligning to TRBD1. This CDR3 region has 15 residues. The germline gives CDR1 SNHLY, CDR2 FYNNEI. Losses at the gene ends were 6 bases for V and 3 bases for J; bases not matched to a gene: 8. The CDR3 here is CASRSLGTGYTEAFF. Written as DNA, the CDR3 is TGTGCCAGCAGATCCCTAGGGACAGGGTACACTGAAGCTTTCTTT.

The chain uses TRBV7-8 and TRBJ2-2; no firm D call. The germline V and J ends were trimmed by 2 bases and 2 bases, with 9 bases remaining between them. This CDR3 comprises 15 residues. The germline CDR1 and CDR2 sequences are SGHVS and FQNEAQ. The CDR3 sequence: CASSLFERNTGELFF. The CDR3 coding sequence is TGTGCCAGCAGCTTATTCGAGCGCAACACCGGGGAGCTGTTTTTT.

The chain links TRBV7-9 to TRBJ2-7, with TRBD2 matching over 10 bases. The CDR3 is 14 residues long. Germline CDR1 is SEHNR and CDR2 is FQNEAQ (reference sequence). Unmatched junction bases numbered 6, after V lost 6 bases and J lost 4 bases. CDR3 sequence: CASSGTSGVYEQYF. DNA for the CDR3: TGTGCCAGCAGTGGAACTAGCGGGGTTTACGAGCAGTACTTC.

The chain links TRBV15 to TRBJ1-2, with 7 bases aligning to TRBD1. The length of the CDR3 is 15 residues. The germline V gene has CDR1 LNHNV and CDR2 YYDKDF (reference sequence). Trimming at V came to 0 bases and at J to 6 bases, leaving 7 bases not matched to a gene. CDR3 loop: CATSREQGSGDGYTF. CDR3 sequence (DNA): TGTGCCACCAGCAGAGAACAGGGGAGTGGTGATGGCTACACCTTC. The full variable domain, with the rest looked up from reference TRBV15 and TRBJ1-2, is DAMVIQNPRYQVTQFGKPVTLSCSQTLNHNVMYWYQQKSSQAPKLLFHYYDKDFNNEADTPDNFQSRRPNTSFCFLDIRSPGLGDTAMYLCATSREQGSGDGYTFGSGTRLTVV.

The chain couples TRBV27 to TRBJ2-7, with 7 positions matching TRBD1. Germline CDR1 and CDR2: MNHEY and SMNVEV (reference sequence). The CDR3 length is 15 residues. The V and J ends lost 2 bases and 3 bases, in that order; junction bases with no gene match: 7. The CDR3 loop reads CASSLGAGGYYEQYF. In DNA, the CDR3 is TGTGCCAGCAGTTTAGGAGCAGGGGGTTACTACGAGCAGTACTTC.

The chain combines TRBV2 with TRBJ2-1; TRBD2 is a possible D gene (6 bases). Trimming left V 8 bases short and J 1 base short, with 9 bases between. This CDR3 comprises 13 residues. CDR1 and CDR2 from the germline V gene are SNHLY and FYNNEI. In nucleotides, the CDR3 is TGTGCCAGCCGGGACTTATCCTACAATGAGCAGTTCTTC. Encoded protein: CASRDLSYNEQFF.

This chain connects TRBV9 to TRBJ2-1; TRBD2 matches at 10 bases. The CDR3 runs to 14 residues. V trimming: 0 bases; J trimming: 8 bases; junction bases outside the gene matches: 2. Germline V CDR1 and CDR2: SGDLS, YYNGEE. The CDR3 DNA is TGTGCCAGCAGCGTAGACCTAGCGGGAGATGAGCAGTTCTTC. Translating it yields CASSVDLAGDEQFF.

This clone was recorded a few times. The V and J genes are TRBV6-5 and TRBJ2-3; D is possibly TRBD1 (5 bases). Trimming cost V 2 bases and J 4 bases, with 7 bases left between them. The CDR3 totals 13 residues. Per the germline V gene, CDR1 is MNHEY and CDR2 is SVGAGI. CDR3 in amino acids: CASSYQGADTQYF. The CDR3 DNA is TGTGCCAGCAGTTACCAGGGCGCAGATACGCAGTATTTT.

The chain carries TRBV2 and TRBJ2-3; a possible D gene is TRBD2 (5 bases). V was pared by 4 bases and J by 0 bases, with 8 bases between. CDR1 and CDR2 from the germline V gene are SNHLY and FYNNEI. This CDR3 spans 14 amino acids. In DNA, the CDR3 is TGTGCCAGCAGTGCAGCGGCTAGCACAGATACGCAGTATTTT. This gives the protein CASSAAASTDTQYF.

V and J are TRBV5-1 and TRBJ2-7; weak D call: TRBD1 (6 bases). Trimming removed 4 bases from V and 4 bases from J, with 12 bases in between. The CDR3 loop spans 13 amino acids. Germline CDR1 reads SGHRS; CDR2 reads YFSETQ. In nucleotides, the CDR3 is TGCGCCAGCAGCGCCCGGGACACATACGAGCAGTACTTC. This encodes CASSARDTYEQYF.

The rearrangement uses TRBV7-2 and TRBJ2-2, with D possibly being TRBD2 (6 bases). Trimming took 5 bases from V and 7 from J, leaving 17 bases between them. Germline CDR1 reads SGHTA; CDR2 reads FQGNSA. CDR3 length: 15 residues. This CDR3 reads CASSPAGLEVGELFF. The CDR3 DNA reads TGTGCCAGCAGCCCCGCGGGGCTAGAGGTCGGGGAGCTGTTTTTT.

In regard to this clone: This sample also contains other DNA sequences that code for the same CDR3. The V call is TRBV5-1, the J call TRBJ2-1; 12 positions match TRBD2. This CDR3 has 17 amino acids. The germline V gene has CDR1 SGHRS and CDR2 YFSETQ. V was clipped by 4 bases and J by 2 bases; unmatched bases: 7. Here the CDR3 DNA reads TGCGCCAGCAGCCGACAAGGACTAGCGGGGCCCTACAATGAGCAGTTCTTC. It is translated as CASSRQGLAGPYNEQFF.

The J gene is TRBJ1-5, the V gene TRBV6-1; 12 bases are a match to TRBD1. Germline V gene data show CDR1 as MNHNS and CDR2 as SASEGT. The CDR3 loop spans 15 amino acids. J was trimmed by 3 bases and V by 6 bases; bases with no gene match: 3. This CDR3 is CASRRGQGANQPQHF. As DNA, the CDR3 is TGTGCCAGCAGAAGGGGACAGGGGGCCAATCAGCCCCAGCATTTT.

The rearrangement uses TRBV29-1 and TRBJ1-1; D call uncertain. The CDR3 length is 12 residues. CDR1 SQVTM and CDR2 ANQGSEA come from the germline V gene. V dropped 4 bases and J dropped 2 bases, with 8 bases sitting between them. CDR3 nucleotide sequence: TGCAGCGTTGGAGACACAAACACTGAAGCTTTCTTT. Protein sequence: CSVGDTNTEAFF.

This clone was picked up a small number of times. The V call is TRBV5-6, the J call TRBJ2-1; D is unclear. Trimming stripped 0 bases from V and 7 bases from J, with 8 bases between. The CDR3 consists of 13 residues. Germline-derived CDR1 and CDR2 are SGHDT and YYEEEE. CDR3 sequence reads: CASSLVAPNEQFF. The DNA for the CDR3 is TGTGCCAGCAGCTTGGTGGCACCTAATGAGCAGTTCTTC.

The genes are TRBV18 and TRBJ1-1; 7 bases map to TRBD1. The CDR3 consists of 13 residues. Germline V gene lookup returns CDR1 KGHSH and CDR2 LQKENI. V shed 5 bases, J shed 7 bases, and the junction held 7 bases outside the gene matches. CDR3 bases: TGTGCCAGCTCATTCGGACAGGCCAGTGAAGCTTTCTTT. This gives the protein CASSFGQASEAFF.

J is TRBJ1-1 and V is TRBV19; 8 nucleotides agree with TRBD1. Trimming took 6 bases from V and 1 from J; bases not matched to a gene: 4. The CDR3 covers 14 residues. The germline V gene has CDR1 LNHDA and CDR2 SQIVND (reference sequence). Written as DNA, the CDR3 is TGTGCCAGTAGCCGGGACAGGTCGAACACTGAAGCTTTCTTT. As protein: CASSRDRSNTEAFF.

The V call is TRBV5-6, the J call TRBJ1-2; TRBD1 matches at 7 bases. Germline lookup yields CDR1 SGHDT and CDR2 YYEEEE. The CDR3 runs 14 residues. V shed 3 bases, J shed 4 bases, and the junction held 6 bases outside the gene matches. The DNA of the CDR3 is TGTGCCAGCAGCTCCTGGGACAGACTCTATGGCTACACCTTC. Encoded protein: CASSSWDRLYGYTF.

This clone was seen a single time. The chain employs TRBV14 and TRBJ2-7, with unresolved D. The CDR3 loop spans 12 amino acids. V gave up 3 bases and J gave up 3 bases, with 6 bases separating them. Germline V CDR1 and CDR2: SGHDN, FVKESK. The DNA of the CDR3 is TGTGCCAGCAGCCACGAGGTCTACGAGCAGTACTTC. Translating gives CASSHEVYEQYF.

V gene TRBV9 combines with J gene TRBJ2-1; possibly TRBD2 for D (5 bases). The CDR3 covers 14 residues. With 2 bases removed from V and 4 bases from J, the gap between germline ends came to 10 bases. CDR1 and CDR2 (germline): SGDLS, YYNGEE. The chain's CDR3 is CASSVGEGYNEQFF. In DNA form, the CDR3 reads TGTGCCAGCAGCGTTGGCGAGGGTTACAATGAGCAGTTCTTC.

The V call is TRBV5-4, the J call TRBJ2-1; 9 bases agree with TRBD2. This CDR3 spans 14 amino acids. From germline, CDR1 is SGHNT and CDR2 YYREEE (reference sequence). J was trimmed by 9 bases and V by 0 bases; bases with no gene match: 4. CDR3 protein: CASSLGTSDGEQFF. The DNA of the CDR3 is TGTGCCAGCAGCTTGGGGACTAGCGATGGTGAGCAGTTCTTC.

V and J are TRBV11-2 and TRBJ2-5, with a weak D call TRBD1 (6 bases). Germline V gives CDR1 SGHAT, CDR2 FQNNGV. The V and J ends lost 0 bases and 3 bases respectively, with 14 bases between them. The CDR3 spans 16 residues. CDR3 DNA sequence: TGTGCCAGCAGCTTAGATGGGGCCGGGACAAAAGAGACCCAGTACTTC. This codes for CASSLDGAGTKETQYF.

This chain uses TRBV18 with TRBJ2-1; TRBD2 matches at 7 bases. The CDR3 is 13 residues long. Germline values: CDR1 KGHSH, CDR2 LQKENI. The V gene end was trimmed by 0 bases and the J gene end by 7 bases; junction bases not matched to a gene: 0. For the CDR3, the DNA is TGTGCCAGCTCACCACCCGGGAGGAATGAGCAGTTCTTC. Translating gives CASSPPGRNEQFF.

The chain is built from TRBV11-2 and TRBJ2-3; D gene unclear. Trimming took 5 bases from V and 4 from J, leaving 13 bases between them. CDR1 and CDR2 (germline): SGHAT, FQNNGV. This CDR3 comprises 14 residues. The CDR3 nucleotides read TGTGCCAGCAGCCCCTACCGCTCGGCAGATACGCAGTATTTT. As protein: CASSPYRSADTQYF.

This clone appeared a single time. CDR3 region: CASNISPGELFF. DNA for the CDR3: TGCGCCAGCAACATTAGCCCCGGGGAGCTGTTTTTT. J is TRBJ2-2 and V is TRBV5-1; D call uncertain. V was pared by 6 bases and J by 6 bases, with 9 bases between. The length of the CDR3 is 12 residues. Per the germline V gene, CDR1 is SGHRS and CDR2 is YFSETQ.

The gene calls are TRBV19 and TRBJ2-1, with 7 bases matching TRBD2. The germline CDR1 and CDR2 sequences are LNHDA and SQIVND (reference sequence). The V and J ends lost 9 bases and 0 bases, in that order; junction bases with no gene match: 2. The CDR3 spans 13 residues. CDR3 protein: CASGGYSYNEQFF. The CDR3 DNA reads TGTGCCAGCGGGGGGTACTCCTACAATGAGCAGTTCTTC.

The rearrangement links TRBV15 to TRBJ2-3; D unresolved. Trimming pared 3 bases from V and 7 bases from J, leaving 11 bases between. CDR1 is LNHNV and CDR2 is YYDKDF in the germline V gene (reference sequence). CDR3 size: 13 residues. CDR3 protein: CATSRILDNTQYF. The CDR3 nucleotides read TGTGCCACCAGCAGGATACTCGATAATACGCAGTATTTT. Together with reference TRBV15 and TRBJ2-3, the CDR3 gives the full variable domain: DAMVIQNPRYQVTQFGKPVTLSCSQTLNHNVMYWYQQKSSQAPKLLFHYYDKDFNNEADTPDNFQSRRPNTSFCFLDIRSPGLGDTAMYLCATSRILDNTQYFGPGTRLTVL.

This rearrangement joins TRBV5-1 to TRBJ2-3; the D gene is possibly TRBD1 (6 bases). V lost 4 bases to trimming and J lost 2 bases, with 14 bases between them. The germline V gene has CDR1 SGHRS and CDR2 YFSETQ. This CDR3 has 15 residues. CDR3: CASSPTGFSTDTQYF. The CDR3 bases are TGCGCCAGCAGCCCAACAGGGTTTTCCACAGATACGCAGTATTTT.

The chain joins TRBV11-3 to TRBJ2-1; 8 bases match TRBD2. From germline, CDR1 is SGHNT and CDR2 YENEEA. The CDR3 runs 14 residues. With V trimmed by 5 bases and J by 10 bases, 10 bases remained unmatched. This CDR3 reads CASSAAGATVEQFF. The CDR3 coding sequence is TGTGCCAGCAGCGCAGCGGGGGCCACGGTGGAGCAGTTCTTC.

The chain combines TRBV5-1 with TRBJ2-3, with 8 bases fitting TRBD1. Germline CDR1 SGHRS, CDR2 YFSETQ. V dropped 4 bases and J dropped 2; count of bases not matched to a gene: 3. The CDR3 length is 14 residues. The CDR3 loop reads CASSTRGPTDTQYF. For the CDR3, the DNA is TGCGCCAGCAGCACCAGGGGGCCCACAGATACGCAGTATTTT.

The chain has TRBV6-5 and TRBJ2-1; 8 bases are a match to TRBD1. Germline lookup yields CDR1 MNHEY and CDR2 SVGAGI. The length of the CDR3 is 14 residues. The V and J ends lost 2 bases and 5 bases, in that order; junction bases with no gene match: 2. The CDR3 nucleotides are TGTGCCAGCAGTTACGACAGGGGCCACAATGAGCAGTTCTTC. This encodes CASSYDRGHNEQFF.